Each of the 5 T cell receptor beta chains below was sequenced from the same sample in a study of CD8 T cells in ankylosing spondylitis. TCRdb reanalysed the 5' RACE reads using MiXCR and keeps one entry per CDR3 protein. Seen here are 200,000 or so distinct CDR3 sequences, 10% to 15% observed once, and the top ten hold roughly 11%. Sequencing used blood, either unsorted or a sorted T cell fraction (not recorded which). The receptors were gathered from a female donor with ankylosing spondylitis or in good health (not recorded which).

This clonotype was picked up a small number of times. The rearrangement uses TRBV20-1 and TRBJ2-1; D is perhaps TRBD1 or TRBD2 (5 bases each). Germline V gene data show CDR1 as DFQATT and CDR2 as SNEGSKA (reference sequence). This CDR3 spans 13 amino acids. Trimming removed 2 bases at V and 5 bases at J, with 10 bases between. The CDR3 loop is CSARPRGDNEQFF. CDR3 nucleotides: TGCAGTGCTAGACCGCGAGGGGACAATGAGCAGTTCTTC.

V is TRBV19 and J is TRBJ2-4; 8 bases are shared with TRBD1. Germline CDR1 and CDR2: LNHDA and SQIVND (reference sequence). This CDR3 has 14 amino acids. V lost 2 bases and J lost 9; bases outside the gene matches: 6. Here the CDR3 reads CASSIKKQGAIQYF. The CDR3 DNA reads as TGTGCCAGTAGTATAAAGAAGCAGGGGGCCATTCAGTACTTC. Looking up the rest from reference TRBV19 and TRBJ2-4 gives the full variable domain: DGGITQSPKYLFRKEGQNVTLSCEQNLNHDAMYWYRQDPGQGLRLIYYSQIVNDFQKGDIAEGYSVSREKKESFPLTVTSAQKNPTAFYLCASSIKKQGAIQYFGAGTRLSVL.

The V and J genes are TRBV27 and TRBJ2-1; 8 nucleotides align to TRBD1. Germline V gene data show CDR1 as MNHEY and CDR2 as SMNVEV (reference sequence). This CDR3 contains 12 residues. Unmatched junction bases numbered 0, after V lost 4 bases and J lost 7 bases. Here the CDR3 reads CASSWTGNEQFF. CDR3 nucleotides: TGTGCCAGCAGTTGGACAGGGAATGAGCAGTTCTTC.

This clonotype was detected a few times. This chain uses TRBV3-1 with TRBJ2-7; 9 nucleotides match TRBD1. Trimming cost V 5 bases and J 3 bases; bases outside gene matches: 5. The V gene's germline CDR1 is LGHDT and CDR2 YNNKEL (reference sequence). This CDR3 region has 14 residues. The CDR3 protein is CASSSGQGNYEQYF. Written as DNA, the CDR3 is TGTGCCAGCAGCTCCGGACAGGGGAACTACGAGCAGTACTTC.

In the case of this clonotype: Given a much more abundant clone one base away, this may be a read error. The rearrangement joins TRBV7-2 to TRBJ1-5; D may be TRBD1 (6 bases). The CDR3 sequence is 15 residues long. In germline, CDR1 is SGHTA, CDR2 FQGNSA. CDR3: CASSLGTYSNQPRHF. The CDR3 coding sequence is TGTGCCAGCAGCTTGGGGACATATAGCAATCAGCCCCGGCATTTT.